Shown below are 10 T cell receptor beta chains from a single sample sequenced in a study of blood T cells in healthy people across ages. Primers used in a second PCR of roughly 7 to 11 cycles were a sample-barcoded 5' primer and a J-beta primer mix. One entry per CDR3 protein, called by TCRdb with MiXCR from the 5' RACE reads. The repertoire holds about 1.8 million distinct CDR3 sequences, with about 49% as singletons. The sample comprised blood. The source of these receptors is a woman aged 40 to 49 in good health.

This clonotype was observed a few times. The chain joins TRBV27 to TRBJ1-2; TRBD1 matches at 8 bases. Trimming removed 10 bases from V and 5 bases from J; junction bases left unmatched: 21. CDR1 and CDR2 from the germline V gene are MNHEY and SMNVEV (reference sequence). CDR3 length: 17 amino acids. The CDR3 nucleotides read TGTGCCACTTACCCATGGGCAGCCACAGGGGGTTCTTATGGCTACACCTTC. Translation gives CATYPWAATGGSYGYTF.

This clonotype was recorded many times. This chain joins TRBV7-2 and TRBJ2-3, with 8 bases that match TRBD1. The CDR3 runs 15 residues. J gave up 3 bases and V 1 base, and 3 bases lay outside the gene matches. Germline V lookup: CDR1 SGHTA, CDR2 FQGNSA. The CDR3 nucleotides are TGTGCCAGCAGCTTAGGGCAGGGGGCAACAGATACGCAGTATTTT. Translation gives CASSLGQGATDTQYF.

This rearrangement joins TRBV28 to TRBJ1-1; D possibly corresponds to TRBD1 (5 bases). This CDR3 has 14 amino acids. Trimming stripped 7 bases from V and 5 bases from J, with 17 bases between. The germline gives CDR1 MDHEN, CDR2 SYDVKM. The CDR3 is CASTFFGGWTEAFF. In DNA, the CDR3 is TGTGCCAGCACCTTTTTCGGGGGGTGGACTGAAGCTTTCTTT.

This clonotype was seen just once. For the CDR3, the DNA is TGTGCCAGCGCCGTGGCTAGCGGGGGGGACAATGAGCAGTTCTTC. It yields the protein CASAVASGGDNEQFF. The chain uses TRBV13 and TRBJ2-1, with 12 nucleotides matching TRBD2. There are 15 residues in the CDR3. Looked up from germline, CDR1 is PRHDT and CDR2 is FYEKMQ (reference sequence). Trimming cost V 8 bases and J 5 bases; bases outside gene matches: 7.

Turning to this clonotype: The junction shows a germline mismatch at one end, possibly a read error. The gene calls are TRBV7-7 and TRBJ2-3, with D possibly called TRBD1 or TRBD2 (6 bases each). CDR3 length: 15 amino acids. Germline V gene sequence: CDR1 SSHAT, CDR2 FNYEAQ (reference sequence). The CDR3 DNA follows: TGTGCTAGCAGCTCCGGAGGGGGAACGACAGATACGCAGTATTTT. Translation: CASSSGGGTTDTQYF.

The CDR3, as DNA: TGCGCCAGCAGCTTGGCTTCCCACCGTGAGCAGTTCTTC. Amino acids: CASSLASHREQFF. This chain uses TRBV5-1 with TRBJ2-1; unclear D gene. The germline gives CDR1 SGHRS, CDR2 YFSETQ. With 0 bases removed from V and 9 bases from J, the gap between germline ends came to 10 bases. The CDR3 consists of 13 residues. The full variable domain, its missing parts supplied by reference TRBV5-1 and TRBJ2-1, is KAGVTQTPRYLIKTRGQQVTLSCSPISGHRSVSWYQQTPGQGLQFLFEYFSETQRNKGNFPGRFSGRQFSNSRSEMNVSTLELGDSALYLCASSLASHREQFFGPGTRLTVL.

The chain carries TRBV6-5 and TRBJ1-2; 8 bases map to TRBD1. Unmatched junction bases numbered 8, after V lost 5 bases and J lost 3 bases. The CDR3 extends over 15 amino acids. Per the germline V gene, CDR1 is MNHEY and CDR2 is SVGAGI. CDR3 in amino acids: CASSVGQGRYYGYTF. DNA for the CDR3: TGTGCCAGCAGTGTCGGACAGGGTAGATACTATGGCTACACCTTC.

The chain has TRBV20-1 and TRBJ1-2; weak D call: TRBD1 (6 bases). Deletions cut 0 bases from V and 5 bases from J, with 16 bases between. Looked up from germline, CDR1 is DFQATT and CDR2 is SNEGSKA (reference sequence). The CDR3 extends over 15 amino acids. The CDR3 loop is CSARDKGGREYGYTF. The CDR3 DNA sequence: TGCAGTGCTAGAGATAAGGGGGGGCGAGAATATGGCTACACCTTC.

Here the CDR3 reads CSAGNPGTSVYNEQFF. The CDR3, as DNA: TGCAGTGCTGGGAATCCCGGGACTAGCGTGTACAATGAGCAGTTCTTC. The chain joins TRBV20-1 to TRBJ2-1; 10 bases match TRBD2. Trimming cost V 5 bases and J 4 bases; bases outside gene matches: 11. CDR3 length equals 16 residues. Germline V gene sequence: CDR1 DFQATT, CDR2 SNEGSKA (reference sequence).

The chain joins TRBV7-8 to TRBJ2-5, with 9 bases lining up with TRBD2. The length of the CDR3 is 17 residues. Germline V gene lookup returns CDR1 SGHVS and CDR2 FQNEAQ. Trimming took 2 bases from V and 4 from J; bases not matched to a gene: 11. This CDR3 is CASSLNPRGGDGETQYF. The CDR3 DNA sequence: TGTGCCAGCAGCTTAAACCCGCGGGGGGGAGACGGAGAGACCCAGTACTTC.